One T cell receptor (beta chain) is described in this entry. The data stem from a study of shared clonotypes between healthy human individuals. Across the study: Donors consisted of a couple of women and a few men between 18 and 49. Each donor's CD8 memory used one plate, CD8 naive two, each CD4 subset three.

This CDR3 region has 16 residues. With V trimmed by 6 bases and J by 6 bases, 10 bases remained unmatched. Germline lookup yields CDR1 MDHEN and CDR2 SYDVKM. Investigators divided CD4+ cells into CD45RA+ naive and CD45RA-negative memory subsets. It was across several immunoSEQ plates that each subset's genomic DNA was evenly split. TCRdb's table, derived via immunoSEQ multiplex PCR, lists solely in-frame clones and lacks some. The data contain more than 1.2 million clones, 98% of them singletons. V gene TRBV28 combines with J gene TRBJ2-2; 10 nucleotides align to TRBD2. Sequenced material: naive CD4+ T cells sorted from blood. Regarding subset: CD45RA+ positively selected. This receptor was taken from a man under 40 in good health. The CDR3 bases are TGTGCCAGCAGGTTTAGGCTAGCGGGAGTTCCCGGGGAGCTGTTTTTT. It translates to CASRFRLAGVPGELFF.